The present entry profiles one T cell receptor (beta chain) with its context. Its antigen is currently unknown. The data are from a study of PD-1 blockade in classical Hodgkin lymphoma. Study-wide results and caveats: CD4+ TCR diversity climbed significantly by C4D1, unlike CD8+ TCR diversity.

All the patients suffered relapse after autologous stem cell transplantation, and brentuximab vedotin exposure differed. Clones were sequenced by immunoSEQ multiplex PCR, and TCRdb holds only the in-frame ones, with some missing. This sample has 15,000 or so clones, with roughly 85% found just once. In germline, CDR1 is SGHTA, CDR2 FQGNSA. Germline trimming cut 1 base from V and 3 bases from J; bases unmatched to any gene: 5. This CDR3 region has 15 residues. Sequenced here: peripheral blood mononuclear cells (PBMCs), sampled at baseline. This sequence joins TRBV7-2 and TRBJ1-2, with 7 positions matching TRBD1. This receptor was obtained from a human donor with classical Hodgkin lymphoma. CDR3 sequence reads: CASSLDRGFDYGYTF. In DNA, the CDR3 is TGTGCCAGCAGCTTAGACAGGGGATTCGACTATGGCTACACCTTC.